The T cell receptor (beta chain) described here comes from a study of blood T cell repertoires in COVID-19. Study overall: Sites in the United States, Italy and Spain provided acute and convalescent COVID-19 samples. PBMCs, B-cell-depleted T cells, or T cells were the source of the cDNA or gDNA that made up the material.

The J segment lost 4 bases and the V segment lost 1 base, leaving 4 bases of the junction unmatched. From germline, CDR1 is SGHTA and CDR2 FQGNSA. CDR3 length: 16 amino acids. As originally analysed: The authors estimated nucleated cell counts from reference gene primer amplification. Libraries were prepared by immunoSEQ multiplex PCR; TCRdb keeps only in-frame clonotypes and omits some of them. V, J and clone size were drawn from that table, and D and trimming were deduced from the DNA. The table records roughly 200,000 clones, under 90% of them present only once. The specimen was peripheral blood. The sequence was collected from a man between 40 and 49 years old with acute or convalescent COVID-19. The genes are TRBV7-2 and TRBJ2-3, with 11 bases lining up with TRBD1. CDR3 nucleotide sequence: TGTGCCAGCAGCTTAGTAAGGACAGGGGGCGCAGATACGCAGTATTTT. Protein product: CASSLVRTGGADTQYF. Based on the CDR3 plus reference TRBV7-2 and TRBJ2-3, the full variable domain is GAGVSQSPSNKVTEKGKDVELRCDPISGHTALYWYRQSLGQGLEFLIYFQGNSAPDKSGLPSDRFSAERTGGSVSTLTIQRTQQEDSAVYLCASSLVRTGGADTQYFGPGTRLTVL.